The 7 T cell receptor beta chains in this list originate from one sample, sequenced in a study of T cell changes during pregnancy in multiple sclerosis. TCRdb's table, derived via immunoSEQ multiplex PCR, lists solely in-frame clones and lacks some. This sample carries 35,000 to 50,000 clones, about 90% of them seen once, and the ten largest clones take less than 5.5%. This specimen was peripheral blood, taken in the second trimester of pregnancy. The receptor set was obtained from a female donor in good health, enrolled as a control in a pregnancy study.

This clone was counted a single time. The V gene is TRBV7-9, the J gene TRBJ2-3; 11 nucleotides line up with TRBD2. With 5 bases clipped from V and 4 bases from J, the junction kept 5 bases outside the gene matches. Germline loops: CDR1 SEHNR, CDR2 FQNEAQ (reference sequence). The length of the CDR3 is 15 residues. The CDR3 nucleotides read TGTGCCAGCAGCCCATTAGCGGGGGGGCCAGATACGCAGTATTTT. Amino acids: CASSPLAGGPDTQYF.

The CDR3 reads CASSLEGGHSLSTDTQYF. The CDR3 bases are TGTGCCAGCAGCTTAGAAGGGGGCCACTCCTTAAGCACAGATACGCAGTATTTT. The chain joins TRBV7-6 to TRBJ2-3, with TRBD1 matching 7 bases. Germline V gene sequence: CDR1 SGHVS, CDR2 FNYEAQ. V was clipped by 1 base and J by 0 bases; unmatched bases: 10. The CDR3 sequence is 18 residues long. The entire variable domain, with the rest obtained from reference TRBV7-6 and TRBJ2-3, is as follows: GAGVSQSPRYKVTKRGQDVALRCDPISGHVSLYWYRQALGQGPEFLTYFNYEAQQDKSGLPNDRFSAERPEGSISTLTIQRTEQRDSAMYRCASSLEGGHSLSTDTQYFGPGTRLTVL.

This chain connects TRBV6-5 to TRBJ2-5, with TRBD2 matching over 11 bases. The CDR3 consists of 16 residues. Germline lookup yields CDR1 MNHEY and CDR2 SVGAGI. The J segment lost 4 bases and the V segment lost 0 bases, leaving 4 bases of the junction unmatched. CDR3 protein: CASSYSSGRAAETQYF. CDR3 in DNA: TGTGCCAGCAGTTACTCTAGCGGGAGGGCCGCAGAGACCCAGTACTTC.

This chain links TRBV23-1 with TRBJ1-1; 7 bases are shared with TRBD1. TRBV23-1 is recorded as an ORF, its role being uncertain. This CDR3 region has 16 residues. Trimming cost V 0 bases and J 5 bases; bases outside gene matches: 9. The CDR3 bases are TGCGCCAGCAGTCAATCCATAGGGGGCTCGTGGACTGAAGCTTTCTTT. Translated, it gives CASSQSIGGSWTEAFF.

This clone was picked up a small number of times. The chain employs TRBV2 and TRBJ1-1; D gene ambiguous. Deletions cut 3 bases from V and 0 bases from J, with 17 bases between. The CDR3 is 17 amino acids. CDR1 is SNHLY and CDR2 is FYNNEI in the germline V gene. The CDR3 loop is CASSDNVDGRMNTEAFF. In DNA, the CDR3 is TGTGCCAGCAGTGATAATGTCGATGGGCGAATGAACACTGAAGCTTTCTTT.

This clone showed up just once. The rearrangement links TRBV10-2 to TRBJ1-2; D unresolved. The germline gives CDR1 WSHSY, CDR2 SAAADI. Deletions cut 6 bases from V and 8 bases from J, with 13 bases between. The CDR3 covers 12 residues. CDR3 loop: CASSPDTLGYTF. CDR3 coding DNA: TGCGCCAGCAGCCCTGACACCCTAGGCTACACCTTC.

CDR3 in amino acids: CASLNRDSYNEQFF. CDR3 in DNA: TGTGCCAGCTTAAACCGGGACAGCTACAATGAGCAGTTCTTC. This chain connects TRBV7-9 to TRBJ2-1, with TRBD1 matching over 7 bases. Losses at the gene ends were 8 bases for V and 3 bases for J; bases not matched to a gene: 7. The germline V gene encodes CDR1 SEHNR and CDR2 FQNEAQ (reference sequence). The CDR3 loop spans 14 amino acids.